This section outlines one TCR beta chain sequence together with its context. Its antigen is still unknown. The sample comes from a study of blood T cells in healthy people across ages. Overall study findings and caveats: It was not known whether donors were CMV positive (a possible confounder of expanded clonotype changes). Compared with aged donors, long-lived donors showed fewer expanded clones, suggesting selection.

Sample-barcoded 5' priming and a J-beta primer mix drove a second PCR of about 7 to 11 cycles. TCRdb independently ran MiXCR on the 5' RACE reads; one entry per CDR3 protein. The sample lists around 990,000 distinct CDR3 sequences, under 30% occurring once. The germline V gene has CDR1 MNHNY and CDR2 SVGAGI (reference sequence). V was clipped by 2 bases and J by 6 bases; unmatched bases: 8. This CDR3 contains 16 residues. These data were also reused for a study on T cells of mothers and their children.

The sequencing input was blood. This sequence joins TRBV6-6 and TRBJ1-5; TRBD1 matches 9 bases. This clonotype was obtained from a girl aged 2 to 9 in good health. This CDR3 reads CASSYGDRDGSQPQHF. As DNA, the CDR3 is TGTGCCAGCAGTTACGGGGACAGGGATGGCAGTCAGCCCCAGCATTTT.